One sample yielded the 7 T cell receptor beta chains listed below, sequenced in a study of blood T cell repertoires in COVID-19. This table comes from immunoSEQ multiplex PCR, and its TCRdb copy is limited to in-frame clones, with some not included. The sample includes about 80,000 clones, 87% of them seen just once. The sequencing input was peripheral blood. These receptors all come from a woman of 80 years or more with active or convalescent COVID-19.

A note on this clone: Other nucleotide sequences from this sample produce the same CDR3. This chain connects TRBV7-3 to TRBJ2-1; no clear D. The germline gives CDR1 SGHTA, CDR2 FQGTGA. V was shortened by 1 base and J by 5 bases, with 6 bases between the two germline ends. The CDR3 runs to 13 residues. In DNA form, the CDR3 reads TGTGCCAGCAGCTTAAGTCTTAACAATGAGCAGTTCTTC. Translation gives CASSLSLNNEQFF. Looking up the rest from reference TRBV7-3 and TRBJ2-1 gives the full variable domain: GAGVSQTPSNKVTEKGKYVELRCDPISGHTALYWYRQSLGQGPEFLIYFQGTGAADDSGLPNDRFFAVRPEGSVSTLKIQRTERGDSAVYLCASSLSLNNEQFFGPGTRLTVL.

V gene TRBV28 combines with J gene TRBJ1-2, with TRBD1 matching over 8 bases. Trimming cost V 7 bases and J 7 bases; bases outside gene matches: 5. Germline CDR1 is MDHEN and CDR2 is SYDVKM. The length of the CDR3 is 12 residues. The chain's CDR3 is CASTRQGFGYTF. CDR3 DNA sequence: TGTGCCAGCACTCGACAGGGGTTTGGCTACACCTTC.

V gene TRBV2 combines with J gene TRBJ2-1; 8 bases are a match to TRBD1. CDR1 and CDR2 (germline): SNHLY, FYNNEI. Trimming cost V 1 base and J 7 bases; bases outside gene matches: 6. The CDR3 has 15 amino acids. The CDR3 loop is CASSEGQGARNEQFF. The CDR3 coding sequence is TGTGCCAGCAGTGAAGGGCAGGGGGCTCGTAATGAGCAGTTCTTC.

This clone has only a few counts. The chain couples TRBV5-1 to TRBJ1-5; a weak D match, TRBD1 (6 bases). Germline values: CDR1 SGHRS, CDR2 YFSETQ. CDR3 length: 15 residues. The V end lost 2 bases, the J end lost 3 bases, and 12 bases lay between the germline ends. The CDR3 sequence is CASSFQGDINQPQHF. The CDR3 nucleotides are TGCGCCAGCAGCTTTCAAGGGGACATCAATCAGCCCCAGCATTTT.

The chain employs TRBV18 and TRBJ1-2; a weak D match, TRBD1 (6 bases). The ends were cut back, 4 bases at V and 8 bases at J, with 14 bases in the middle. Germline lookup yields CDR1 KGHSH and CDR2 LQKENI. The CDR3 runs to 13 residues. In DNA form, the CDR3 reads TGTGCCAGCTCACGCACAGGGTTTGAGGGCTACACCTTC. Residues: CASSRTGFEGYTF.

CDR3 bases: TGTGCCAGCCGATGGACAGGCGATTCCTACGAGCAGTACTTC. Translation gives CASRWTGDSYEQYF. J is TRBJ2-7 and V is TRBV6-5, with 7 bases matching TRBD1. The CDR3 runs to 14 residues. Germline V gene data show CDR1 as MNHEY and CDR2 as SVGAGI. V lost 8 bases to trimming and J lost 1 base; unmatched junction nucleotides: 8.

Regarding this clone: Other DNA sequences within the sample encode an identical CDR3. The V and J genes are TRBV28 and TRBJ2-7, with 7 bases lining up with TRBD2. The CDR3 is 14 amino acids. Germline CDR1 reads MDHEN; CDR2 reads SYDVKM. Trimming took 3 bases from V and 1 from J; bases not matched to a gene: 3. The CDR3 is CASSLSGGSYEQYF. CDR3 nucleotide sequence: TGTGCCAGCAGTTTGTCGGGGGGATCCTACGAGCAGTACTTC. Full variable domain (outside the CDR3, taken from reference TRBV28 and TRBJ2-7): DVKVTQSSRYLVKRTGEKVFLECVQDMDHENMFWYRQDPGLGLRLIYFSYDVKMKEKGDIPEGYSVSREKKERFSLILESASTNQTSMYLCASSLSGGSYEQYFGPGTRLTVT.